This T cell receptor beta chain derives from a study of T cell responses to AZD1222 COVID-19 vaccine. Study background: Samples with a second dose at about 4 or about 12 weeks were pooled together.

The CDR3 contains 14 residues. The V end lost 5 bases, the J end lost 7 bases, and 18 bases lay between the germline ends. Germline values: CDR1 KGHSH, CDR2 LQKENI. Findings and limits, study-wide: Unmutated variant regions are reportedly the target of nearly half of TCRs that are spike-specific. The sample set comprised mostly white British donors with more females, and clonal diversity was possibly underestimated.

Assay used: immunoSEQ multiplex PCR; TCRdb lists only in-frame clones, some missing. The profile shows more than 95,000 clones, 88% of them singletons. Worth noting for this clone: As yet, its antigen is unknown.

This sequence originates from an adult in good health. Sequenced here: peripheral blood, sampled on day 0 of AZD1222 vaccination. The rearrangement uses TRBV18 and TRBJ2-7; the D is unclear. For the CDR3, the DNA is TGTGCCAGCTCAACCGACGGAGTTTCCAGGGAGCAGTACTTC. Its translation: CASSTDGVSREQYF.